This T cell receptor beta chain was sequenced for a study of breast tumors, draining lymph nodes, adjacent tissues. The lymph nodes were axillary draining lymph nodes from breast cancer patients. General observations from the study: Luminal-like breast cancer showed significantly greater tumor-nontumor repertoire similarity than basal-like breast cancer did. Tumors had less TCR diversity than lymph nodes, more than nontumor tissue. Data only fit, rather than demonstrated, lymph node origin of most tumor T cells. Findings are consistent with lymph node origin and intratumoral expansion of most tumor T cells.

The ends lost 6 bases at V and 3 bases at J; junction bases unmatched: 6. The CDR3 is 14 amino acids. This clonotype came up many times. Its antigen is unknown. Using its own MiXCR run on the multiplex PCR reads, TCRdb lists one record per CDR3 protein. The table lists 150,000 to 200,000 distinct CDR3 sequences, 33% of them singletons. This chain links TRBV12-3 or TRBV12-4 with TRBJ2-7; 9 bases agree with TRBD1. The specimen sequenced was axillary lymph node tissue. The sequence came from a female donor with breast cancer. Some clones in this sample may be carry-over from other donors' samples. CDR3 amino acids: CASRTTGGIYEQYF. CDR3 coding DNA: TGTGCCAGCAGGACGACAGGGGGTATCTACGAGCAGTACTTC.